This T cell receptor (beta chain) was sequenced for a study of cytomegalovirus exposure and HLA in healthy donors. General observations from the study: The majority of CMV-associated TCR beta chains were reported as apparently HLA-restricted in a later analysis. Most TCR sequences proved rare, with some public TCRs found in many donors. Earlier results showed most TCR beta V segments being productive about 90% or about 30% of the time.

This PCR relied on a set of 60 Vbeta primers and 13 Jbeta primers. Only in-frame clones appear in the TCRdb table, and some are missing; sequencing was by immunoSEQ multiplex PCR. The data hold 90,000 to 120,000 clones, with 50% to 65% observed a single time. At the time of sampling, donors were nominally healthy, though unrecorded immune exposures were likely. In this sample, this clone turned up a few times. Its antigen remains unknown. The CDR3 runs to 15 residues. CDR1 SGHTA and CDR2 FQGNSA come from the germline V gene. Losses at the gene ends were 1 base for V and 8 bases for J; bases not matched to a gene: 4.

This TCR derives from a man in his thirties or forties in good health and CMV-seropositive. The chain links TRBV7-2 to TRBJ1-3; 11 positions match TRBD1. The sample consisted of PBMCs. CDR3 loop: CASSLGTGGADTIYF. The CDR3 region has the DNA TGTGCCAGCAGCTTAGGGACAGGGGGCGCGGACACCATATATTTT.